The clone carrying this T cell receptor (beta chain) was seen only once. The data derive from a study of blood T cell repertoires in COVID-19. Overall study: There were acute and convalescent COVID-19 samples, and they came from the United States, Italy and Spain.

In the original workflow: For nucleated cells, counts were estimated from reference gene primer amplification. Using immunoSEQ multiplex PCR, the repertoire was profiled, and TCRdb retains in-frame clones only, with some absent. D and trimming come from the DNA, and the V and J calls and clone size come from that table. The sample comprises roughly 250,000 clones, around nine tenths of which are singletons, and around 2% rests with the top ten. The CDR3 extends over 15 amino acids. Per the germline V gene, CDR1 is MGHDK and CDR2 is SYGVNS. Germline trimming cut 4 bases from V and 5 bases from J; bases unmatched to any gene: 10.

This TCR came from a woman aged 40 to 50 who had recovered from COVID-19. The sequencing sample was made of peripheral blood. The V and J genes are TRBV25-1 and TRBJ2-5; the match to TRBD1 covers 7 bases. The CDR3 here is CASSGQTGSGETQYF. CDR3 in DNA: TGTGCCAGCAGTGGACAGACAGGGAGTGGGGAGACCCAGTACTTC.